The sample holds a few counts of the clone carrying this TCR beta chain. The antigen is not known. The source of the sample is a study of blood T cells in healthy people across ages. CDR1 is LGHNA, CDR2 YSLEER, per germline. The CDR3 contains 18 residues. V was trimmed by 2 bases and J by 0 bases, leaving 14 bases between them. Notes on the study in general: No one knew whether donors had CMV, which possibly confounded expanded clonotype changes.

Combining a sample-barcoded 5' primer with a J-beta primer mix, a second PCR ran for roughly 7 to 11 cycles. Each CDR3 protein gets one entry after TCRdb re-called the 5' RACE reads with MiXCR. In the table there are just over 800,000 distinct CDR3 sequences, 55% to 65% of which are singletons. The TCR sequence derives from a young man in good health. The sample comprised blood. V and J are TRBV4-3 and TRBJ2-6; a possible D gene is TRBD1 (5 bases). Written as DNA, the CDR3 is TGCGCCAGCAGCCAATTGACAGCCGCAAACTCTGGGGCCAACGTCCTGACTTTC. It yields the protein CASSQLTAANSGANVLTF.